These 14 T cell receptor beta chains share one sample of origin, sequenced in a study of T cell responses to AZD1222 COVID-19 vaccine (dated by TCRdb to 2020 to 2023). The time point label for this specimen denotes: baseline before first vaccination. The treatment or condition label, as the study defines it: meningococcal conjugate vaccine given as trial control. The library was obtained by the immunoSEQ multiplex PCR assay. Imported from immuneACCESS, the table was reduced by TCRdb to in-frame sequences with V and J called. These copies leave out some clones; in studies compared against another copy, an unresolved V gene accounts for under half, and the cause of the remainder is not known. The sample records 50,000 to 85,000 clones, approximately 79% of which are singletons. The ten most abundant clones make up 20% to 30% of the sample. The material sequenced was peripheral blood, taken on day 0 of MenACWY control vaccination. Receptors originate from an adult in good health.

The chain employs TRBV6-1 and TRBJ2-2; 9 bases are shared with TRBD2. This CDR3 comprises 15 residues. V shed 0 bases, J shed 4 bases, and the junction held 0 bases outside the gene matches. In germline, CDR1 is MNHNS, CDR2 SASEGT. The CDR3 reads CASSEASGGTGELFF. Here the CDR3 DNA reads TGTGCCAGCAGTGAAGCTAGCGGGGGCACCGGGGAGCTGTTTTTT.

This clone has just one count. The CDR3 DNA reads TGTGCCAGCTCCCCGGGACTAGCGGGGGAACGCTCCTACGAGCAGTACTTC. This encodes CASSPGLAGERSYEQYF. The rearrangement links TRBV18 to TRBJ2-7; 14 bases fit TRBD2. CDR3 size: 17 residues. Trimming cost V 6 bases and J 0 bases; bases outside gene matches: 7. CDR1 is KGHSH, CDR2 LQKENI, per germline.

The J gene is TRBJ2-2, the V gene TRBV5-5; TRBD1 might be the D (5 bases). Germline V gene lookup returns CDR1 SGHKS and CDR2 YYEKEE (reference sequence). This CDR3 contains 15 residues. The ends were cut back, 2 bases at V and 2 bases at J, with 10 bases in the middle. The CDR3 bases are TGTGCCAGCAGCTTAGGGGTAGCTAACACCGGGGAGCTGTTTTTT. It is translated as CASSLGVANTGELFF.

CDR3 coding DNA: TGCGCCAGCAGCTTGGAAGGTTCTGATCAGCCCCAGCATTTT. It codes for CASSLEGSDQPQHF. The chain couples TRBV5-1 to TRBJ1-5; no definite D call. Germline lookup yields CDR1 SGHRS and CDR2 YFSETQ. Trimming took 0 bases from V and 5 from J, leaving 9 bases between them. This CDR3 is built from 14 residues.

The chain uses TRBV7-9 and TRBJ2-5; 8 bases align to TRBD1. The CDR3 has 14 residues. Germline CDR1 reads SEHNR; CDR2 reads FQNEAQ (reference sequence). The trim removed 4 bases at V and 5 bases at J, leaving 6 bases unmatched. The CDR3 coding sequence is TGTGCCAGCAGCTCTTCTCGACAGGGGGAGACCCAGTACTTC. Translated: CASSSSRQGETQYF.

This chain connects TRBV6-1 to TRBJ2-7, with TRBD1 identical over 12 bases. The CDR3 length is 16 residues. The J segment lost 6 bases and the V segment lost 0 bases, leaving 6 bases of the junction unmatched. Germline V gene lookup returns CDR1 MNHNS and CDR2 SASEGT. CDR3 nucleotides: TGTGCCAGCAGTGAAGCCTCAGGGACAGGGGGCGCCGAGCAGTACTTC. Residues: CASSEASGTGGAEQYF.

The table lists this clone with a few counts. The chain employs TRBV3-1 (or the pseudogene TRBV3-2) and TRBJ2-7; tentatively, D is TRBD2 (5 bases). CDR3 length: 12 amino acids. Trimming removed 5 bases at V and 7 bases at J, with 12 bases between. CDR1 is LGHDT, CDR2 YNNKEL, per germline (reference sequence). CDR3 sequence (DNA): TGTGCCAGCAGCGTTCTCACGGGGGAGCAGTACTTC. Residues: CASSVLTGEQYF.

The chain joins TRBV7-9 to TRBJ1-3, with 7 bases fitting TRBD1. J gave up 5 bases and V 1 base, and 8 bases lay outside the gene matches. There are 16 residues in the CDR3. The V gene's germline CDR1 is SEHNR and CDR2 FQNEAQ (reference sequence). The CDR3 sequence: CASSLGRQGVRNTIYF. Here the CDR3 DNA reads TGTGCCAGCAGCTTAGGACGTCAGGGGGTCAGAAACACCATATATTTT.

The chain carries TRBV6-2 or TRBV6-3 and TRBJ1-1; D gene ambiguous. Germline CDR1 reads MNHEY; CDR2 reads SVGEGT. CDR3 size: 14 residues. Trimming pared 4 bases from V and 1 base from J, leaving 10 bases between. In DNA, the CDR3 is TGTGCCAGCAGTTCCTCCAGGAAGAACACTGAAGCTTTCTTT. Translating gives CASSSSRKNTEAFF.

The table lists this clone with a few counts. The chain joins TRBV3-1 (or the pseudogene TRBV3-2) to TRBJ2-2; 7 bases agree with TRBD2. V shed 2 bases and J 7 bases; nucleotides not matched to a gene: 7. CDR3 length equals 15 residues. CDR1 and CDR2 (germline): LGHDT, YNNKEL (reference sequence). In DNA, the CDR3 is TGTGCCAGCAGCCAAAAAACGGGAGGAGGCGGGGAGCTGTTTTTT. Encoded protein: CASSQKTGGGGELFF.

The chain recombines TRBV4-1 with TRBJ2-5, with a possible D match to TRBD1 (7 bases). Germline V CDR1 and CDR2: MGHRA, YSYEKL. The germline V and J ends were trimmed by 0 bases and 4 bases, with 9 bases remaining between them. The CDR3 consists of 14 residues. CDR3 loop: CASSQDQGGETQYF. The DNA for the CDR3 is TGCGCCAGCAGCCAAGATCAGGGGGGAGAGACCCAGTACTTC.

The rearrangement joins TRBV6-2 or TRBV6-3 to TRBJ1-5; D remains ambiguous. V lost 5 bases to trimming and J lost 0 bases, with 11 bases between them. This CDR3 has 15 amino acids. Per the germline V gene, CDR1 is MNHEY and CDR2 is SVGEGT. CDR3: CASSQVSYSNQPQHF. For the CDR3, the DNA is TGTGCCAGCAGTCAGGTTTCTTATAGCAATCAGCCCCAGCATTTT.

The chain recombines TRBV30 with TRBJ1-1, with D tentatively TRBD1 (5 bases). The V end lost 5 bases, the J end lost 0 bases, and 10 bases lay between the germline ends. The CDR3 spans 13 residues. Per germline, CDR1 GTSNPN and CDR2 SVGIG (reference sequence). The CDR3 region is CAWAGRLNTEAFF. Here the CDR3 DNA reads TGTGCCTGGGCGGGACGACTGAACACTGAAGCTTTCTTT.

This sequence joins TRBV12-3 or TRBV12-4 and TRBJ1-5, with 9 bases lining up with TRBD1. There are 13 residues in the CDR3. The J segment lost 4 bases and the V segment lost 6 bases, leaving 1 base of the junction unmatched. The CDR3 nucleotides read TGTGCCAGCAGGGGGACAGGGAATCAGCCCCAGCATTTT. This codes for CASRGTGNQPQHF.